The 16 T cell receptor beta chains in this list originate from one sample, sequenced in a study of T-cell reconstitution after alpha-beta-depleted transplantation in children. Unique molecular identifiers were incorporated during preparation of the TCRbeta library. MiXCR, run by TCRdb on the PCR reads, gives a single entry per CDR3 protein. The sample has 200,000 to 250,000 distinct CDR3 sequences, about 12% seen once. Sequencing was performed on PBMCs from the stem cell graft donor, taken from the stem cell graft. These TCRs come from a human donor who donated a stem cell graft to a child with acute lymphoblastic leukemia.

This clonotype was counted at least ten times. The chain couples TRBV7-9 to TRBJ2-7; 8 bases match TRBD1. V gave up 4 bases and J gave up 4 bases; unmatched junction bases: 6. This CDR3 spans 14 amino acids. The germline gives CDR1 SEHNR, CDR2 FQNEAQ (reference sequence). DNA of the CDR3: TGTGCCAGCAGCTCCGACAGGGGCCTGTACGAGCAGTACTTC. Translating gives CASSSDRGLYEQYF.

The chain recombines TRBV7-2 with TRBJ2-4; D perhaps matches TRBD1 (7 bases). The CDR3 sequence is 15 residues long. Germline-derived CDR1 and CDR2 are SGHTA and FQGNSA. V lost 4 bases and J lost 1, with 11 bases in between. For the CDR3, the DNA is TGTGCCAGCAGCTCGGAGGGGGCGGCCAAAAACATTCAGTACTTC. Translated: CASSSEGAAKNIQYF.

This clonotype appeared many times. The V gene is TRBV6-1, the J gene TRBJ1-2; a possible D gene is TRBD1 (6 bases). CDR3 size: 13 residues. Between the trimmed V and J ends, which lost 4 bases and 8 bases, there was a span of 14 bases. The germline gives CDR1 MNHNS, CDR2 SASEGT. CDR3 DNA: TGTGCCAGCAGTGCAGGGGCCCTCCCCGGCTACACCTTC. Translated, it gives CASSAGALPGYTF.

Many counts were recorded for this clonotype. For the CDR3, the DNA is TGTGCCAGCAGTCCGACTAGCGGTTACAATGAGCAGTTCTTC. It yields the protein CASSPTSGYNEQFF. V is TRBV9 and J is TRBJ2-1, with 9 positions matching TRBD2. CDR1 and CDR2 (germline): SGDLS, YYNGEE. The CDR3 has 14 residues. The junction had 4 bases not matched to a gene; V was cut back by 5 bases and J by 4 bases. Variable domain in full (rest from reference TRBV9 and TRBJ2-1): DSGVTQTPKHLITATGQRVTLRCSPRSGDLSVYWYQQSLDQGLQFLIQYYNGEERAKGNILERFSAQQFPDLHSELNLSSLELGDSALYFCASSPTSGYNEQFFGPGTRLTVL.

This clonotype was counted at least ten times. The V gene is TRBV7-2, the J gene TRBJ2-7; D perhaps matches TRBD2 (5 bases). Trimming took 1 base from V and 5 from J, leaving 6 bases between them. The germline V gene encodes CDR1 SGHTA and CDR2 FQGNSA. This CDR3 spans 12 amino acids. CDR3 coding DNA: TGTGCCAGCAGCTTAGTTAGCGACGAGCAGTACTTC. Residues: CASSLVSDEQYF.

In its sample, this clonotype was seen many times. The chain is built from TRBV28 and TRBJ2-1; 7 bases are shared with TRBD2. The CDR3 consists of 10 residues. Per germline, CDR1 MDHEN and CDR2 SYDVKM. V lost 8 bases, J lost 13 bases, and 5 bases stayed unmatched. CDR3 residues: CASGGETQFF. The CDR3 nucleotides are TGTGCCAGCGGGGGGGAGACCCAGTTCTTC.

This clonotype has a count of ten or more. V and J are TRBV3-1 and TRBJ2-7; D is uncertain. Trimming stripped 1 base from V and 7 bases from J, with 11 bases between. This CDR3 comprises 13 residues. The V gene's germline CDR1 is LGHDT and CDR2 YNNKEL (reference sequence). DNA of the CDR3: TGTGCCAGCAGCCAAGTTCCCTTTGGGGAGCAGTACTTC. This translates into CASSQVPFGEQYF.

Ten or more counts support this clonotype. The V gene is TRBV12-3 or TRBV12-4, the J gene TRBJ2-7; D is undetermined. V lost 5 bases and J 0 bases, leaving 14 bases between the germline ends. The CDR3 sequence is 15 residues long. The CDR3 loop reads CASSPSGGFSYEQYF. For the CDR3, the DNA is TGTGCCAGCAGTCCCTCTGGCGGCTTCTCCTACGAGCAGTACTTC.

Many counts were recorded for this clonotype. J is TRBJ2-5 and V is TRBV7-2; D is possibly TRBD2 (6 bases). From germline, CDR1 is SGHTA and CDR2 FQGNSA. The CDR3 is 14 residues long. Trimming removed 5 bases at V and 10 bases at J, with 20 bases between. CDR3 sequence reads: CASSPSGTTGDQYF. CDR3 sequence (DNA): TGTGCCAGCAGCCCCTCCGGGACCACGGGAGACCAGTACTTC.

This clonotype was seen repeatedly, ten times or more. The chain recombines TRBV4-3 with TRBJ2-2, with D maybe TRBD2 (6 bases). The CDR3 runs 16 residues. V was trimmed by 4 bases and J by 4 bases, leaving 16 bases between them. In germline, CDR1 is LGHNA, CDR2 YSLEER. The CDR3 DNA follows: TGCGCCAGCAGCCCTCCCCCGGGTAGCGGCACCGGGGAGCTGTTTTTT. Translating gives CASSPPPGSGTGELFF.

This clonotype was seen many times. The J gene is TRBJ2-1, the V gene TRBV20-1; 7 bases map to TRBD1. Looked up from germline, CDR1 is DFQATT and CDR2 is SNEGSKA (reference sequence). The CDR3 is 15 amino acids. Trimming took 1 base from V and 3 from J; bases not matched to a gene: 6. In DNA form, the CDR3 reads TGCAGTGCTAGAGGACAGGGAGCCAACTACAATGAGCAGTTCTTC. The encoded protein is CSARGQGANYNEQFF.

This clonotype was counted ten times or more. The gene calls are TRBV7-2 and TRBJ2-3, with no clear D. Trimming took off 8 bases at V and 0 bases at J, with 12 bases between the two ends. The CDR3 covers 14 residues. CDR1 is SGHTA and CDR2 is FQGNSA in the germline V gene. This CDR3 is CASGRDTSTDTQYF. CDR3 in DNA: TGTGCCAGCGGCCGCGACACCAGCACAGATACGCAGTATTTT.

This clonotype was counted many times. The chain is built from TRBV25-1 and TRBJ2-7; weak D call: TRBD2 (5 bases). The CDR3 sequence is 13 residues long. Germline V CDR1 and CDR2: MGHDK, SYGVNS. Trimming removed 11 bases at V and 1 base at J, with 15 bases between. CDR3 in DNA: TGTGCCGCGGAGGCAACGCCTTCCTACGAGCAGTACTTC. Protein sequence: CAAEATPSYEQYF.

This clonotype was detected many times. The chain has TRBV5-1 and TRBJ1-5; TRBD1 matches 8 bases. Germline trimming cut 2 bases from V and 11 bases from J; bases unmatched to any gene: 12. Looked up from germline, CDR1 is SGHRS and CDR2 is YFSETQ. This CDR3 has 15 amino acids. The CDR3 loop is CASSLGGQGHSSQHF. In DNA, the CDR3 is TGCGCCAGCAGCTTAGGAGGACAGGGTCACTCTTCCCAGCATTTT.

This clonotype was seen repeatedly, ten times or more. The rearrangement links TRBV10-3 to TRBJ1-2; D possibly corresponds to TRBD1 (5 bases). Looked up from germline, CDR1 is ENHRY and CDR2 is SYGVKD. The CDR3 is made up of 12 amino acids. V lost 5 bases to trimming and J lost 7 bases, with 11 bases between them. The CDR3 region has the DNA TGTGCCATCAGTAACCTCCAGGGTGGCTACACCTTC. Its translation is CAISNLQGGYTF.

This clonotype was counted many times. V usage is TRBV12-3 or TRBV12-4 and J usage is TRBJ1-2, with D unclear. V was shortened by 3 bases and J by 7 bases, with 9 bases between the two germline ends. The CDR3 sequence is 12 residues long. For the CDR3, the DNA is TGTGCCAGCAGTTTTACCCCCTCTGGCTACACCTTC. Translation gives CASSFTPSGYTF.